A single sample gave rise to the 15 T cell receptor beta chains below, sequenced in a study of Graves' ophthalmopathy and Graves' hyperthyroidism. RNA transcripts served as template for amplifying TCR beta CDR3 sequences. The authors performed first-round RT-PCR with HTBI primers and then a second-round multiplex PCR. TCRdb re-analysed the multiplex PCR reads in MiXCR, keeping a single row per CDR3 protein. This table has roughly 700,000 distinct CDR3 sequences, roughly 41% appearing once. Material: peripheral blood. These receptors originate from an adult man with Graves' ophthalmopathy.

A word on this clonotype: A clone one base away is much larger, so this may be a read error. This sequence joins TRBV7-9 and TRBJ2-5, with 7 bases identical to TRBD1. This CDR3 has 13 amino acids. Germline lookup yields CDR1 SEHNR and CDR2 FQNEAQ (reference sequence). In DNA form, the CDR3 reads TGTGCCAGCAGCCGACAGGGTATGGAGACCCGGTACTTC. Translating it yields CASSRQGMETRYF.

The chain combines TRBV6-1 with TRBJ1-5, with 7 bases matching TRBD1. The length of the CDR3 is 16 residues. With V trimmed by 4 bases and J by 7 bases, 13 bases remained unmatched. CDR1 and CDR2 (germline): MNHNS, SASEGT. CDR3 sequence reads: CASSVWGSTGKQPQHF. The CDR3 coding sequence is TGTGCCAGCAGTGTATGGGGATCGACAGGGAAGCAGCCCCAGCATTTT.

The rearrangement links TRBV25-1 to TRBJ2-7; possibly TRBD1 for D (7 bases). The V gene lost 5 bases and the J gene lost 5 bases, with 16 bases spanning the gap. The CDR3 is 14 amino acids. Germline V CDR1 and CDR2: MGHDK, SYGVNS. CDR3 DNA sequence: TGTGCCAGCAGTTTAACCCAGGGGGGCCACGAGCAGTACTTC. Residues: CASSLTQGGHEQYF.

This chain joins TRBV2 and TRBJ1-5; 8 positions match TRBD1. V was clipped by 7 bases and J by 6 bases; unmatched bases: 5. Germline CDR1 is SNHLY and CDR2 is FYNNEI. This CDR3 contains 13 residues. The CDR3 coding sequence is TGTGCCAGCACCCCAGGGGGCACTCAGCCCCAGCATTTT. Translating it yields CASTPGGTQPQHF.

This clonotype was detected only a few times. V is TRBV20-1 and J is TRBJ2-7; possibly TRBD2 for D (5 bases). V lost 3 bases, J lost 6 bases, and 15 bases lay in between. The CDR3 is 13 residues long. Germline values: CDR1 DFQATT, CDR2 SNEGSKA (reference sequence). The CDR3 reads CSASETRNGEQYF. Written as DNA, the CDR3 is TGCAGTGCTAGCGAAACTAGGAACGGCGAGCAGTACTTC.

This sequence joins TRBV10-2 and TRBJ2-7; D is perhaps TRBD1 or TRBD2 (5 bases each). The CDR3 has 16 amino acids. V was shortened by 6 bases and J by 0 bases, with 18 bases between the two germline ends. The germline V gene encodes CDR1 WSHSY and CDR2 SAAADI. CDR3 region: CASRATGRGPSYEQYF. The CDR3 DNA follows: TGCGCCAGCAGGGCGACTGGTAGGGGACCCTCCTACGAGCAGTACTTC.

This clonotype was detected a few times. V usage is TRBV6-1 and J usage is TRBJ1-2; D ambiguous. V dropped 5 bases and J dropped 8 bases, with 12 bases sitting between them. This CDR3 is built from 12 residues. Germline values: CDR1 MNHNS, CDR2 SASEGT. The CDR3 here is CASSSESWGYTF. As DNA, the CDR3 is TGTGCCAGCAGTTCCGAGAGCTGGGGCTACACCTTC.

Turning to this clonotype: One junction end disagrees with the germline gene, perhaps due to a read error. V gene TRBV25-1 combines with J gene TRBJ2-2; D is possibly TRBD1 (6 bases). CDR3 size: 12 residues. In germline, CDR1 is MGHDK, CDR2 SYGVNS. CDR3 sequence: CASSDWDNEQFF. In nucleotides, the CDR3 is TGTGCCAGCAGTGACTGGGACAATGAGCAGTTTTTT.

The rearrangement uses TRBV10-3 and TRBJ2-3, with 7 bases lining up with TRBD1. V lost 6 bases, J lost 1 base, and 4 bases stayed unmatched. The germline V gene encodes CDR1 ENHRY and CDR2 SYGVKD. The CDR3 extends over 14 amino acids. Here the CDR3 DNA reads TGTGCCATCAGGAGCGACAGGGGCACAGATACGCAGTATTTT. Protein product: CAIRSDRGTDTQYF.

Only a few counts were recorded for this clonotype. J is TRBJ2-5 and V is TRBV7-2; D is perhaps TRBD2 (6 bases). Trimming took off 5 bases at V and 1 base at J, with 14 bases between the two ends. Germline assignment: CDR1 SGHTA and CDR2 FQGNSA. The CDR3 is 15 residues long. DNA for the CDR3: TGTGCCAGCAGCACCCCTAGGGACTCCCAAGAGACCCAGTACTTC. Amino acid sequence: CASSTPRDSQETQYF.

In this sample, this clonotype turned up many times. The CDR3 nucleotides read TGTGCCAGCAGCGTAGCTCCTGGCGGGGCAGGTGGATATGGCTACACCTTC. Its protein is CASSVAPGGAGGYGYTF. The gene calls are TRBV9 and TRBJ1-2; D is perhaps TRBD1 (5 bases). The CDR3 consists of 17 residues. Germline CDR1 reads SGDLS; CDR2 reads YYNGEE. The V end lost 0 bases, the J end lost 5 bases, and 20 bases lay between the germline ends.

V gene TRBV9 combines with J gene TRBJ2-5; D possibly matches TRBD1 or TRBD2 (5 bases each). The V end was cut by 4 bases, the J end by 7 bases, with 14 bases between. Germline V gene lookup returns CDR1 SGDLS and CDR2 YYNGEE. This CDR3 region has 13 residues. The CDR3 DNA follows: TGTGCCAGCAGCCAAGTTCCTGGGGGGACCCAGTACTTC. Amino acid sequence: CASSQVPGGTQYF.

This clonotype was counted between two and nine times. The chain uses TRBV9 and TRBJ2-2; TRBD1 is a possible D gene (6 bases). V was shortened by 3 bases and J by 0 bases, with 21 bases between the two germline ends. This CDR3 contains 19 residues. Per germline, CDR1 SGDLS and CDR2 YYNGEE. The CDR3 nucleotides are TGTGCCAGCAGCGGAGGACGAACGCGACAGGCCCCGAACACCGGGGAGCTGTTTTTT. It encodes CASSGGRTRQAPNTGELFF.

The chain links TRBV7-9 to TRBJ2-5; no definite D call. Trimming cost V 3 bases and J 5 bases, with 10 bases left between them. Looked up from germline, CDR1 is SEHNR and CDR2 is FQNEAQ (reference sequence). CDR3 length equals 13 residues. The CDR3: CASSFLRRETQYF. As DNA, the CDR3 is TGTGCCAGCAGCTTTTTGCGGCGGGAGACCCAGTACTTC.

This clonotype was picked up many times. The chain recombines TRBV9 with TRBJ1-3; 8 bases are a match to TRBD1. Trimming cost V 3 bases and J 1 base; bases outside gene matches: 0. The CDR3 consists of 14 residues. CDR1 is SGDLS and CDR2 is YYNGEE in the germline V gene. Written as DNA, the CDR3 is TGTGCCAGCAGCGGGACAGGGTCTGGAAACACCATATATTTT. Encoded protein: CASSGTGSGNTIYF.